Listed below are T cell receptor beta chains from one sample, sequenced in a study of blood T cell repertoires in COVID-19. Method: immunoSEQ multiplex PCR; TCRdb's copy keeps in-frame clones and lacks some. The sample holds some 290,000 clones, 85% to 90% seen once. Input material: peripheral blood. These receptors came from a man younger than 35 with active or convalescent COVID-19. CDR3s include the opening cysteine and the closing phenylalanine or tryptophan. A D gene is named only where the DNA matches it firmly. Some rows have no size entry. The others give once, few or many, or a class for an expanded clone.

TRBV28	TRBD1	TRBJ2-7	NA	CASSFLAGGRYEQYF	TGTGCCAGCAGTTTTTTAGCAGGGGGCAGGTACGAGCAGTACTTC
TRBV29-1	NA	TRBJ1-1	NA	CSVVTVNTEAFF	TGCAGCGTCGTCACGGTGAACACTGAAGCTTTCTTT
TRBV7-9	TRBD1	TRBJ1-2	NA	CASSLGGRYTF	TGTGCCAGCAGCCTAGGGGGCCGCTACACCTTC
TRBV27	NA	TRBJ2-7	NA	CASSFSEGYEQYF	TGTGCCAGCAGTTTTTCGGAGGGCTACGAGCAGTACTTC
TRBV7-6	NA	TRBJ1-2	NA	CASSLSGLDGYTF	TGTGCCAGCAGCTTATCAGGGTTGGATGGCTACACCTTC
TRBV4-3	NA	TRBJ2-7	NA	CASSQDGGYEQYF	TGCGCCAGCAGCCAAGACGGAGGGTACGAGCAGTACTTC
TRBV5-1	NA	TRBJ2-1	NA	CASSFQDSIYNEQFF	TGCGCCAGCAGCTTCCAGGACTCCATCTACAATGAGCAGTTCTTC
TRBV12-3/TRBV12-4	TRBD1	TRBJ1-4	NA	CASSLQGAPSLFF	TGTGCCAGCAGTTTACAGGGGGCCCCTTCACTGTTTTTT
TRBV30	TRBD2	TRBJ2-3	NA	CAWTRRRGGTDTQYF	TGTGCCTGGACTAGGAGGCGGGGGGGCACAGATACGCAGTATTTT
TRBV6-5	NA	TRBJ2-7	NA	CASGSPVEDEQYF	TGTGCCAGCGGATCACCTGTCGAGGACGAGCAGTACTTC
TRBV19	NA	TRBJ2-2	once	CASSVPLGEPANTGELFF	TGTGCCAGTAGCGTCCCCCTAGGGGAACCGGCGAACACCGGGGAGCTGTTTTTT
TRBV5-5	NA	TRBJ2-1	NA	CASSFKRENEQFF	TGTGCCAGCAGCTTTAAGAGGGAAAATGAGCAGTTCTTC
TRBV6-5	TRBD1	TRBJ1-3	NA	CATRGAGHQTNTIYF	TGTGCCACCAGGGGGGCAGGGCATCAAACAAACACCATATATTTT
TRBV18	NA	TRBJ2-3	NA	CASSPPGGGGEDTQYF	TGTGCCAGCTCACCACCGGGGGGCGGGGGAGAAGATACGCAGTATTTT
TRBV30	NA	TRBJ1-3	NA	CAWSVHGNTIYF	TGTGCCTGGAGTGTACATGGAAACACCATATATTTT
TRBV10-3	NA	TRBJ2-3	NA	CAISAGQSTDTQYF	TGTGCCATCAGTGCAGGACAGAGCACAGATACGCAGTATTTT
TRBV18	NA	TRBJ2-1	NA	CASSPLIKSSYNEQFF	TGTGCCAGCTCACCTCTCATAAAGAGCTCCTACAATGAGCAGTTCTTC
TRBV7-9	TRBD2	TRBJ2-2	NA	CASSSLAGGVVDGELFF	TGTGCCAGCAGCTCCCTAGCTGGGGGGGTCGTGGACGGGGAGCTGTTTTTT
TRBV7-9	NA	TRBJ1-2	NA	CASSSYNYGYTF	TGTGCCAGCAGCTCTTATAACTATGGCTACACCTTC
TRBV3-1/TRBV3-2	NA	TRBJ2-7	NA	CASSHQLEAEQYF	TGTGCCAGCAGCCATCAACTAGAGGCCGAGCAGTACTTC
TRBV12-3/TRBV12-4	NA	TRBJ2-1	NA	CASSLGSGEQFF	TGTGCCAGCAGTTTAGGTTCGGGTGAGCAGTTCTTC
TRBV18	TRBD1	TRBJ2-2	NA	CASSPQSGTGNTGELFF	TGTGCCAGCTCACCACAGTCCGGGACAGGGAACACCGGGGAGCTGTTTTTT
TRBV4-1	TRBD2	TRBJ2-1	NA	CASSQRTSGYNEQFF	TGCGCCAGCAGCCAACGGACTAGCGGATACAATGAGCAGTTCTTC
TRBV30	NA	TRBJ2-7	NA	CAWSVQSAYEQYF	TGTGCCTGGAGTGTACAGTCAGCCTACGAGCAGTACTTC
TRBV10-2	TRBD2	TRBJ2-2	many	CASNGGGGPTGELFF	TGCGCCAGCAACGGGGGCGGGGGGCCCACCGGGGAGCTGTTTTTT
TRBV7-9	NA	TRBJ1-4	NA	CASRLSDTGSEKLFF	TGTGCCAGCAGACTGTCTGACACTGGATCTGAAAAACTGTTTTTT
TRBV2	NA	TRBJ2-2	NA	CASSEGELILFF	TGTGCCAGCAGTGAAGGGGAGTTAATCCTGTTTTTT
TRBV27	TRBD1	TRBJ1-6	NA	CASSYGTENSPLHF	TGTGCCAGCAGTTATGGGACAGAAAATTCACCCCTCCACTTT
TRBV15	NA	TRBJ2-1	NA	CATSRESGEQFF	TGTGCCACCAGCAGAGAAAGCGGTGAGCAGTTCTTC
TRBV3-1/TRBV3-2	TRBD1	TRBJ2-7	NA	CASSLGQGYEQYF	TGTGCCAGCAGCCTAGGACAGGGCTACGAGCAGTACTTC
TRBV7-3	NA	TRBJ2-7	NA	CASSPGVAHEQYF	TGTGCCAGCAGCCCCGGGGTTGCGCACGAGCAGTACTTC
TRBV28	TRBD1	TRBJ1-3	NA	CASSSPTGGNTIYF	TGTGCCAGCAGTTCACCGACAGGGGGAAACACCATATATTTT
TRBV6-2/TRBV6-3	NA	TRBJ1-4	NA	CASSPGTFREKLFF	TGTGCCAGCAGTCCCGGGACATTTCGGGAAAAACTGTTTTTT
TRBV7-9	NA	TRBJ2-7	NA	CASSPRGGSYEQYF	TGTGCCAGCAGTCCGCGGGGCGGTTCCTACGAGCAGTACTTC
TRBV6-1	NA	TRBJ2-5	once	CASSEIGRGLRETQYF	TGTGCCAGCAGTGAAATCGGCAGGGGATTACGAGAGACCCAGTACTTC
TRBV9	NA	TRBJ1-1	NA	CASSLSIVTGRPHEAFF	TGTGCCAGCAGCCTATCGATAGTAACAGGGCGGCCCCATGAAGCTTTCTTT
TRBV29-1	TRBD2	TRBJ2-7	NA	CSGGTSLAAGEQYF	TGCAGCGGCGGGACTAGCTTGGCGGCGGGGGAGCAGTACTTC
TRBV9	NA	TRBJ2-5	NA	CASSGGAETQYF	TGTGCCAGCAGCGGCGGCGCGGAGACCCAGTACTTC
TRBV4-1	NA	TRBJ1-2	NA	CASSQGGVQRMDGYTF	TGCGCCAGCAGCCAAGGGGGAGTCCAAAGGATGGATGGCTACACCTTC
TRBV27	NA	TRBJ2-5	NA	CASSLGGGETQYF	TGTGCCAGCAGTCTAGGGGGTGGGGAGACCCAGTACTTC
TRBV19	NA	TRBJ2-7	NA	CASSPLQESYEQYF	TGTGCCAGTAGTCCTCTGCAGGAATCCTACGAGCAGTACTTC
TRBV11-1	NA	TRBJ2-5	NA	CASSLVAGTETQYF	TGTGCCAGCAGCTTAGTCGCGGGGACGGAGACCCAGTACTTC
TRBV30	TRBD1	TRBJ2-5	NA	CAQLTGAGETQYF	TGTGCCCAGCTGACAGGGGCTGGGGAGACCCAGTACTTC
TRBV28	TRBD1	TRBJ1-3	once	CASNPPGQGSGNTIYF	TGTGCCAGCAATCCCCCGGGACAGGGGTCTGGAAACACCATATATTTT
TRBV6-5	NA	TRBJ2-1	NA	CASSHRDTLYNEQFF	TGTGCCAGCAGTCACCGGGACACCTTATACAATGAGCAGTTCTTC
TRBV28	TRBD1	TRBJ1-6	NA	CASSSGTGDNSPLHF	TGTGCCAGCAGTTCCGGGACAGGGGATAATTCACCCCTCCACTTT
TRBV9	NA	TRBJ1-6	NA	CASSHRDSRTGGLGSYNSPLHF	TGTGCCAGCAGCCACCGGGACTCAAGAACAGGCGGGCTTGGGTCCTATAATTCACCCCTCCACTTT